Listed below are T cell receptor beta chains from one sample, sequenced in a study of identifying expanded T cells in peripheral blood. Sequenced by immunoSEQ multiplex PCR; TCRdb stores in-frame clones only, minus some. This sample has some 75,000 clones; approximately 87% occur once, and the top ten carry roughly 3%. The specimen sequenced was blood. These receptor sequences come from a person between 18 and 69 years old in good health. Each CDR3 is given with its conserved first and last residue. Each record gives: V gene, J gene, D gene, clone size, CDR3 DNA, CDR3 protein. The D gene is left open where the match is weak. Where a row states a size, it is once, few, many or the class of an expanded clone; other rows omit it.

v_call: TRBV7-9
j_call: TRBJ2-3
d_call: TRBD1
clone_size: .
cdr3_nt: TGTGCCAGCAGCAGACAGGGAGGCACAGATACGCAGTATTTT
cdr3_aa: CASSRQGGTDTQYF

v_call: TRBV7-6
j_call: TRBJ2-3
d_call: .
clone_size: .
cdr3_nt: TGTGCCAGCAGCCGTACAATGTCGGCAGATACGCAGTATTTT
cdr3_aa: CASSRTMSADTQYF

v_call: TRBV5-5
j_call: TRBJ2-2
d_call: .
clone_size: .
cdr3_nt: TGTGCCAGCAGCCCCTGGCTAGCGTCCAACACCGGGGAGCTGTTTTTT
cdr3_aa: CASSPWLASNTGELFF

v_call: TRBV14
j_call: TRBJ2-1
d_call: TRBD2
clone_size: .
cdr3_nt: TGTGCCAGCAGCCGGCCGACCTGGCGGGGGGATAATGAGCAGTTCTTC
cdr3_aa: CASSRPTWRGDNEQFF

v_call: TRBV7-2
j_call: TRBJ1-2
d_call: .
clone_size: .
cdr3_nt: TGTGCCAGCAGCTTAGCCAGCTATGGCTACACCTTC
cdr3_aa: CASSLASYGYTF

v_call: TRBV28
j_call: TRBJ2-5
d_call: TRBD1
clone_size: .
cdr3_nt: TGTGCCAGCAGCGGGACAGGGTACCAAGAGACCCAGTACTTC
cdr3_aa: CASSGTGYQETQYF

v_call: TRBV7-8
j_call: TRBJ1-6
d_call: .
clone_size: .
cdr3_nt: TGTGCCAGCAGCAGCTTACTCGGGACCTCCTATAATTCACCCCTCCACTTT
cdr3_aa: CASSSLLGTSYNSPLHF

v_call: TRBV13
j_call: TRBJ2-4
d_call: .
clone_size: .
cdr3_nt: TGTGCCAGCAGCTTCGGTACAGAGAAAAACATTCAGTACTTC
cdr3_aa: CASSFGTEKNIQYF

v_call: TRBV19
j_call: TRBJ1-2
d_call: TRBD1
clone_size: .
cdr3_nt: TGTGCCAGTAGTATTCAGGGGGTTTATGGCTACACCTTC
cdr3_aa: CASSIQGVYGYTF

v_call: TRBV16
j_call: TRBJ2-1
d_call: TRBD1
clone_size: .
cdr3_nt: TGTGCCAGCAGCCCGGGACAGGGGTACAATGAGCAGTTCTTC
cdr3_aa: CASSPGQGYNEQFF

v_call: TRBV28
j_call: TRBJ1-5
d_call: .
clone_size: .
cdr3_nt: TGTGCCAGCAGTTGGTCCGGAGGTCCCCAGCATTTT
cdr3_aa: CASSWSGGPQHF

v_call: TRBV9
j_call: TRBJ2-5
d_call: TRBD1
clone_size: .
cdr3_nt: TGTGCCAGCAGCGTAGCAGGGGGCGAGACCCAGTACTTC
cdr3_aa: CASSVAGGETQYF

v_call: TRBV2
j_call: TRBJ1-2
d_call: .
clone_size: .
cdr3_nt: TGTGCCAGCAAGGGGGGCGCTGGCTATGGCTACACCTTC
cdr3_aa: CASKGGAGYGYTF

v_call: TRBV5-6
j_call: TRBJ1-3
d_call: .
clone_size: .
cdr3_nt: TGTGCCAGCAGCTTGGGCTATGGGCTTACGGGGGGAAACACCATATATTTT
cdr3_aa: CASSLGYGLTGGNTIYF

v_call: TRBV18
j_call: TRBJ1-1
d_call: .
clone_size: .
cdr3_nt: TGTGCCAGCTCAATACAGGGCGGAGGCACTGAAGCTTTCTTT
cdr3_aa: CASSIQGGGTEAFF

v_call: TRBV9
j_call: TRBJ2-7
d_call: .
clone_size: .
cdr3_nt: TGTGCCAGCAGCCCTCAAGGACAGTACTACGAGCAGTACTTC
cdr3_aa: CASSPQGQYYEQYF

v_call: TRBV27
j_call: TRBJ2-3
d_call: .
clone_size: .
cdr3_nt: TGTGCCAGCAGTAGACTCGAAGGCGCGGGGCCAGATACGCAGTATTTT
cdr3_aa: CASSRLEGAGPDTQYF

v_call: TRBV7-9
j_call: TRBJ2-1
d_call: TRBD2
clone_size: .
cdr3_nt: TGTGCCAGCAGCATGGGACTAGCGGTTCTCTACAATGAGCAGTTCTTC
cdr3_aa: CASSMGLAVLYNEQFF

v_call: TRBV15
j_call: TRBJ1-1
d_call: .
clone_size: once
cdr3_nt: TGTGCCACCAGCAGAAACACTGAAGCTTTCTTT
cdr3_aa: CATSRNTEAFF

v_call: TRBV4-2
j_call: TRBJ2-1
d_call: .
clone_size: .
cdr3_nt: TGTGCCAGCAGCCAAGAGTCCGCCTACAATGAGCAGTTCTTC
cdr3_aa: CASSQESAYNEQFF

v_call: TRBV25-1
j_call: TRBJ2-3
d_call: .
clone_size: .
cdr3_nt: TGTGCCAGCAGTGAATGGGGCTACACAGATACGCAGTATTTT
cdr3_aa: CASSEWGYTDTQYF

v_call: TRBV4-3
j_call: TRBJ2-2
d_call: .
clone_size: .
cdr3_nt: TGCGCCAGCAGCCAAGACTCGTGGGAGGGGGCGGGAACCGGGGAGCTGTTTTTT
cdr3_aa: CASSQDSWEGAGTGELFF

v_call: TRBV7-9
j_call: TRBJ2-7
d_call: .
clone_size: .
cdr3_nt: TGTGCCAGCAGCTCAACACAAAACGAGCAGTACTTC
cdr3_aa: CASSSTQNEQYF